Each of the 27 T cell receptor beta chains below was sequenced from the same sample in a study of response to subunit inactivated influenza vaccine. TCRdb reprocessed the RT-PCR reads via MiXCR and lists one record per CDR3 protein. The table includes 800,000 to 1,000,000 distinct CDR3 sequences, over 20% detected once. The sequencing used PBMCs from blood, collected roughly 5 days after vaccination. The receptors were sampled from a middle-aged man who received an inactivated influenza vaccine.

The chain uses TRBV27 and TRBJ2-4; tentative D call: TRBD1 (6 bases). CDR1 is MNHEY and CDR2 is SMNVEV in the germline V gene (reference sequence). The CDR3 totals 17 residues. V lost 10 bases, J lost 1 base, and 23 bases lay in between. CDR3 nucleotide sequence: TGTGCCACCAGAGGACCCTACAGGGCCGGGGCCAAAAACATTCAGTACTTC. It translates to CATRGPYRAGAKNIQYF.

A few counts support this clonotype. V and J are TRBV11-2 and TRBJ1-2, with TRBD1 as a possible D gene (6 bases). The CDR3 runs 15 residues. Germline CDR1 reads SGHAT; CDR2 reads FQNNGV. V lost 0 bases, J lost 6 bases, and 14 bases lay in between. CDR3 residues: CASSLDLVTGDGYTF. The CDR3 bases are TGTGCCAGCAGCTTAGATCTGGTGACAGGAGATGGCTACACCTTC.

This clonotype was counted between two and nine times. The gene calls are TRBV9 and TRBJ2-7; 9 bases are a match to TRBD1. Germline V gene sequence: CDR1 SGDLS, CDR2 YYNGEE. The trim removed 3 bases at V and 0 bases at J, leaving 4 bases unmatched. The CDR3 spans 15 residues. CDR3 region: CASSEGTGPSYEQYF. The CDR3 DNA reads TGTGCCAGCAGCGAGGGGACAGGGCCCTCCTACGAGCAGTACTTC.

The CDR3 sequence is CAIRLGGSDTQYF. The CDR3 bases are TGTGCCATCCGGTTAGGCGGTTCAGATACGCAGTATTTT. The chain joins TRBV10-3 to TRBJ2-3, with D unclear. V was clipped by 8 bases and J by 4 bases, with 13 bases between them. The CDR3 sequence is 13 residues long. The germline V gene has CDR1 ENHRY and CDR2 SYGVKD.

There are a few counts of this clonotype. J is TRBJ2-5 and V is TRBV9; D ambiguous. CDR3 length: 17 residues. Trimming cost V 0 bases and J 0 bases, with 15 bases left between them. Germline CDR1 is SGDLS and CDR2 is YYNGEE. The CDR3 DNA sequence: TGTGCCAGCAGCGTAGGATTTTCAGGTGGGGACCAAGAGACCCAGTACTTC. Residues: CASSVGFSGGDQETQYF.

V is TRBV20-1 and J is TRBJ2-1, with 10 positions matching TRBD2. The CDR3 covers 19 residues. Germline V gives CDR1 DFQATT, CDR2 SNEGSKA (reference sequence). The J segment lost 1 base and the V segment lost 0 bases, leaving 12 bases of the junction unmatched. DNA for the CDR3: TGCAGTGCTAGAGATCTTAAGGCTAGCGGGAGAAAGTCCTACAATGAGCAGTTCTTC. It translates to CSARDLKASGRKSYNEQFF.

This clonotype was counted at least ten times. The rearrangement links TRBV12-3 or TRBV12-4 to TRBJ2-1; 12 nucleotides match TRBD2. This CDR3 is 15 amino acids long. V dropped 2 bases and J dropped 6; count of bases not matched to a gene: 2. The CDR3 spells CASSLSSGRGNEQFF. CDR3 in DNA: TGTGCCAGCAGTTTATCTAGCGGGAGGGGCAATGAGCAGTTCTTC.

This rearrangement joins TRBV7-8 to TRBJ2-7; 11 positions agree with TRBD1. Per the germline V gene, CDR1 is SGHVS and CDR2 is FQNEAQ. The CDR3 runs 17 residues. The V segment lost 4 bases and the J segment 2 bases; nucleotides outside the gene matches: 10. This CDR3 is CASSSSQRTGGPYEQYF. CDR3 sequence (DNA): TGTGCCAGCAGCTCCTCTCAGAGGACAGGGGGCCCCTACGAGCAGTACTTC.

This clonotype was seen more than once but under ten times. The DNA for the CDR3 is TGCAGTGCTAGAGATCCAAGGGCCCAGAGGGGGGACGAGCAGTACTTC. This translates into CSARDPRAQRGDEQYF. The chain uses TRBV20-1 and TRBJ2-7, with D perhaps TRBD1 or TRBD2 (6 bases each). This CDR3 has 16 residues. CDR1 and CDR2 (germline): DFQATT, SNEGSKA (reference sequence). Trimming pared 0 bases from V and 5 bases from J, leaving 20 bases between.

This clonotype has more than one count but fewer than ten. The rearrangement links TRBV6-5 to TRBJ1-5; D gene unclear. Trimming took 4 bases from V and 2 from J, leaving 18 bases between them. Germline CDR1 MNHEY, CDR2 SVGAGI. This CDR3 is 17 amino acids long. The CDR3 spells CASSSGPGPRGNQPQHF. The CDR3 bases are TGTGCCAGCAGTTCGGGTCCCGGCCCAAGGGGCAATCAGCCCCAGCATTTT.

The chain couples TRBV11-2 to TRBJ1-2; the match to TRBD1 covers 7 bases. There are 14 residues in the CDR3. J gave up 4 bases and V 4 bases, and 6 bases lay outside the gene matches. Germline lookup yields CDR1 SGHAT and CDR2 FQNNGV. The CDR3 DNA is TGTGCCAGCAGCTCCCCGGGACAGCGCTATGGCTACACCTTC. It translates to CASSSPGQRYGYTF. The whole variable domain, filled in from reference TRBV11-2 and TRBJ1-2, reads EAGVAQSPRYKIIEKRQSVAFWCNPISGHATLYWYQQILGQGPKLLIQFQNNGVVDDSQLPKDRFSAERLKGVDSTLKIQPAKLEDSAVYLCASSSPGQRYGYTFGSGTRLTVV.

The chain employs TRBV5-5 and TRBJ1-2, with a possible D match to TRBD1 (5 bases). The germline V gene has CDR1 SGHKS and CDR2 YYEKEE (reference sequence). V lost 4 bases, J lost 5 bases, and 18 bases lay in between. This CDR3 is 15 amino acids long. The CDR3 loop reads CASSPGQGYGYGYTF. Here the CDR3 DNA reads TGTGCCAGCAGCCCGGGGCAGGGCTATGGGTATGGCTACACCTTC.

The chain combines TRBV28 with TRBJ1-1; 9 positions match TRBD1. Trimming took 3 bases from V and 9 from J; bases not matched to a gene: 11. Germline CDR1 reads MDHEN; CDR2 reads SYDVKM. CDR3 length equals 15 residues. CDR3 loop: CASSLVGQGRWKAFF. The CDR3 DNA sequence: TGTGCCAGCAGTTTGGTAGGACAGGGGAGGTGGAAAGCTTTCTTT.

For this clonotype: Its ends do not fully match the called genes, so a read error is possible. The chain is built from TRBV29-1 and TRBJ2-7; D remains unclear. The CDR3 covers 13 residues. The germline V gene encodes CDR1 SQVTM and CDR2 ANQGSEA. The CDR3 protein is CSVAQRVGYKQYF. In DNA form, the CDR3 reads TGCAGCGTTGCCCAACGAGTGGGCTACAAGCAGTACTTC.

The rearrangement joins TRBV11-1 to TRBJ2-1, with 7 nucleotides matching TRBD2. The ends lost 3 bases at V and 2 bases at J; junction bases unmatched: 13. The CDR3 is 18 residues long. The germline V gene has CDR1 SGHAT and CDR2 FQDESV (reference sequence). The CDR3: CASSFFGTIKSAYNEQFF. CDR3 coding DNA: TGTGCCAGCAGCTTTTTCGGGACTATCAAGTCAGCCTACAATGAGCAGTTCTTC. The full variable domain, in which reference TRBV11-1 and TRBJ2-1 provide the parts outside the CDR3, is EAEVAQSPRYKITEKSQAVAFWCDPISGHATLYWYRQILGQGPELLVQFQDESVVDDSQLPKDRFSAERLKGVDSTLKIQPAELGDSAMYLCASSFFGTIKSAYNEQFFGPGTRLTVL.

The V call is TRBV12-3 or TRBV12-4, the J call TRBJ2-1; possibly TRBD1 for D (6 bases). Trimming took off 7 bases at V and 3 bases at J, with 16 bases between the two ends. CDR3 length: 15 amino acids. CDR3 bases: TGTGCCAGCACCCATGACAGGCCCATCTACAATGAGCAGTTCTTC. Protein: CASTHDRPIYNEQFF.

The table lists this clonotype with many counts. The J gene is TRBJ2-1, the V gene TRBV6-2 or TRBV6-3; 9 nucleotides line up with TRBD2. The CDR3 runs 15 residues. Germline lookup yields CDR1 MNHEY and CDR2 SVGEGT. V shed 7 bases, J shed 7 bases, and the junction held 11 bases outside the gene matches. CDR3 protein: CASIQRREGRNEQFF. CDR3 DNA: TGTGCCAGCATCCAGCGGCGGGAGGGCCGAAATGAGCAGTTCTTC.

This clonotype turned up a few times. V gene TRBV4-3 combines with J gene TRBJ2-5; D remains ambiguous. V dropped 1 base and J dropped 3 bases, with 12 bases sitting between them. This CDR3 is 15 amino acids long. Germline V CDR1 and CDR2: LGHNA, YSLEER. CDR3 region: CASSQVRTAKETQYF. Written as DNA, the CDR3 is TGCGCCAGCAGCCAAGTTAGGACGGCAAAAGAGACCCAGTACTTC.

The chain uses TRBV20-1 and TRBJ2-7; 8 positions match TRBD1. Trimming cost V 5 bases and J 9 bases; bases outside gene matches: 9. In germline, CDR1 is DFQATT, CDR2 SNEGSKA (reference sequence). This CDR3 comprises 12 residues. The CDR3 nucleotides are TGCAGTGCTCGGGGACAGGTCGGGGGGCAGTACTTC. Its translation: CSARGQVGGQYF.

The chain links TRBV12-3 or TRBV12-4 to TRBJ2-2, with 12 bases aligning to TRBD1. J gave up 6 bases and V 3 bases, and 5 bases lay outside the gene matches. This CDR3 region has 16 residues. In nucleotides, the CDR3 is TGTGCCAGCAGTTTCCGGGACAGGGGGCTGGCCGGGGAGCTGTTTTTT. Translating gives CASSFRDRGLAGELFF.

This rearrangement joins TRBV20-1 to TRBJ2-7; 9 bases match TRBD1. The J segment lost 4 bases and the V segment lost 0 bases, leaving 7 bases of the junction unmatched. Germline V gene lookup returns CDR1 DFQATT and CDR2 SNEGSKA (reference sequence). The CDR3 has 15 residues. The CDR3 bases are TGCAGTGCTAGAGATCCTAACAGGGGGCCTTACGAGCAGTACTTC. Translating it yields CSARDPNRGPYEQYF.

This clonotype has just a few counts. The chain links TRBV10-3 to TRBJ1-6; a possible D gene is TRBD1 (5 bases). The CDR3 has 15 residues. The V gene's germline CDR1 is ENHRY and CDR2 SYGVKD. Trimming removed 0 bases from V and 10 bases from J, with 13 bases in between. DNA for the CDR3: TGTGCCATCAGTGAGTCGGCAGGGAGAGGGTCACCCCTCCACTTT. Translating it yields CAISESAGRGSPLHF.

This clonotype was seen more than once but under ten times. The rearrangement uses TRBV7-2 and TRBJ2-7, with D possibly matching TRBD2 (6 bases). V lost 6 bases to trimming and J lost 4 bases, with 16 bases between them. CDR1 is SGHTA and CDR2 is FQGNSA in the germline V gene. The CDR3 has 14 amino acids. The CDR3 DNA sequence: TGTGCCAGCAGTACCGGGACTCATAGTTACGAGCAGTACTTC. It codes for CASSTGTHSYEQYF.

The DNA for the CDR3 is TGTGCCAGCAGTGCACAGGGGAACACTGAAGCTTTCTTT. Protein: CASSAQGNTEAFF. The chain employs TRBV25-1 and TRBJ1-1; a possible D gene is TRBD1 (6 bases). CDR1 MGHDK and CDR2 SYGVNS come from the germline V gene. This CDR3 region has 13 residues. V lost 4 bases and J lost 1, with 7 bases in between.

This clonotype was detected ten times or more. CDR3 sequence reads: CASSIYSGTSGYNEQFF. The CDR3 DNA follows: TGTGCCAGCAGTATCTACTCCGGGACTAGCGGGTATAATGAGCAGTTCTTC. This rearrangement joins TRBV12-3 or TRBV12-4 to TRBJ2-1; 12 bases are a match to TRBD2. This CDR3 has 17 amino acids. Trimming took 5 bases from V and 7 from J; bases not matched to a gene: 12.

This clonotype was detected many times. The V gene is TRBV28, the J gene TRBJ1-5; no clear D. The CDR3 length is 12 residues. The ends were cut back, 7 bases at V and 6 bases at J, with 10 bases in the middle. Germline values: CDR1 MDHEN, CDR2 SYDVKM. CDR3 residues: CASTLWGQPQHF. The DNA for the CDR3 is TGTGCCAGCACCTTGTGGGGTCAGCCCCAGCATTTT.

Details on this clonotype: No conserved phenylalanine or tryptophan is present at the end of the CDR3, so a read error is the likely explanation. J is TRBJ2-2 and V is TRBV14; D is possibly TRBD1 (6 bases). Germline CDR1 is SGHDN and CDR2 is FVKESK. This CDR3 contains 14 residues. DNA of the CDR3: TGTGCCATCAGCCAGGGGCTCGTCACCGGGGAGCTGTTTTGT. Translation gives CAISQGLVTGELFC.